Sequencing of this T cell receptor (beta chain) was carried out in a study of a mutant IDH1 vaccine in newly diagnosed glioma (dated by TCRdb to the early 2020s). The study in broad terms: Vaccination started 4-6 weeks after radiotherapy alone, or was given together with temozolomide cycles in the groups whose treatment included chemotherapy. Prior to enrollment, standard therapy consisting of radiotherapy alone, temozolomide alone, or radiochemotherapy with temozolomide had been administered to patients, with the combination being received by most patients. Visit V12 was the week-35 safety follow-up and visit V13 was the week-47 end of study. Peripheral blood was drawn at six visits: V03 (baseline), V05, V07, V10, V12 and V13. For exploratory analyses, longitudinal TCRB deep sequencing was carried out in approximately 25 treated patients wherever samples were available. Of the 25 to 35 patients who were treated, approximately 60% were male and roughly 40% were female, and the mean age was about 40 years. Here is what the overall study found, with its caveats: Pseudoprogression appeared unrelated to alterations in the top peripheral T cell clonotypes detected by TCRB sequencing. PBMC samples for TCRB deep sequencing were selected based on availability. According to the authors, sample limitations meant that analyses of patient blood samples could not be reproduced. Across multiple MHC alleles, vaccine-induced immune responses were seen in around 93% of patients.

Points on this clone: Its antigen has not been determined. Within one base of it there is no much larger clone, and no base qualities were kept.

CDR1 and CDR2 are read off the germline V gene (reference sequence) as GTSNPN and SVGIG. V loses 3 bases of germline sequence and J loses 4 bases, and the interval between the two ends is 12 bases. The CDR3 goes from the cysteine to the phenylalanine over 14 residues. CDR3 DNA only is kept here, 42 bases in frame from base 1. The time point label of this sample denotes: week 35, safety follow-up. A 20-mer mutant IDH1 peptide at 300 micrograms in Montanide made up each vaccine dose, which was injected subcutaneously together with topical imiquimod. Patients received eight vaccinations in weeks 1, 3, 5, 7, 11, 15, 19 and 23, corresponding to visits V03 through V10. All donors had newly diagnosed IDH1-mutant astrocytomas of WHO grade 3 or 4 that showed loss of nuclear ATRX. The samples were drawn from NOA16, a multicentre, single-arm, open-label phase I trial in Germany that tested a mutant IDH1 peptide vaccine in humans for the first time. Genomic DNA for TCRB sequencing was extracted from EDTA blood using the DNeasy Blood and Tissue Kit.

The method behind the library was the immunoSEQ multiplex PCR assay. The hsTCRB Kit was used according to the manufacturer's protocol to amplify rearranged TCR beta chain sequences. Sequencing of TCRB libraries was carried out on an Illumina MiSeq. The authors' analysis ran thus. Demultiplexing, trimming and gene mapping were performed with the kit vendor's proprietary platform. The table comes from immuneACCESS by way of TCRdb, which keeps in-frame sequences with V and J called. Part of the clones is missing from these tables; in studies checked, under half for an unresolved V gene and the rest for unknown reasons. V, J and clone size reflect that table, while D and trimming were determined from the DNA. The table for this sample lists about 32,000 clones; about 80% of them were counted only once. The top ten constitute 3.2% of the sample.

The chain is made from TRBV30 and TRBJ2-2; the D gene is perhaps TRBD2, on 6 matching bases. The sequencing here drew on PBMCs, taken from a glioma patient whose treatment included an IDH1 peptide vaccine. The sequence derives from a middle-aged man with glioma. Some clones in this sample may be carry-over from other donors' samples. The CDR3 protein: CAWRRPGVTGELFF. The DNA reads TGTGCCTGGAGAAGGCCGGGGGTCACCGGGGAGCTGTTTTTT.